Each of the 8 T cell receptor beta chains below was sequenced from the same sample in a study of cytomegalovirus exposure and HLA in healthy donors. 60 Vbeta and 13 Jbeta primers were used in PCR. The table came from immunoSEQ multiplex PCR; TCRdb's copy has only in-frame clones and leaves some out. In the table there are 150,000 to 250,000 clones, roughly 78% of which are singletons. Specimen: PBMCs. These receptor sequences come from a girl between 10 and 17 years old in good health and CMV-seropositive.

J is TRBJ2-5 and V is TRBV18; weak D call: TRBD1 (6 bases). Looked up from germline, CDR1 is KGHSH and CDR2 is LQKENI. V lost 6 bases, J lost 4 bases, and 12 bases lay in between. The CDR3 spans 13 residues. CDR3 bases: TGTGCCAGCTCTCGGACAGCTTTAGAGACCCAGTACTTC. It yields the protein CASSRTALETQYF.

V and J are TRBV11-3 and TRBJ1-2; unclear D gene. CDR1 is SGHNT, CDR2 YENEEA, per germline. The ends were cut back, 0 bases at V and 8 bases at J, with 7 bases in the middle. The CDR3 runs 12 residues. CDR3 protein: CASSLDRGGYTF. CDR3 nucleotides: TGTGCCAGCAGCTTAGATCGAGGGGGCTACACCTTC.

The chain uses TRBV11-3 and TRBJ1-1; no clear D gene. From germline, CDR1 is SGHNT and CDR2 YENEEA. V was clipped by 3 bases and J by 8 bases, with 7 bases between them. The CDR3 sequence is 11 residues long. For the CDR3, the DNA is TGTGCCAGCAGCTTTAAGACAGAAGCTTTCTTT. It specifies CASSFKTEAFF. Filled out from reference TRBV11-3 and TRBJ1-1, the complete variable domain reads EAGVVQSPRYKIIEKKQPVAFWCNPISGHNTLYWYLQNLGQGPELLIRYENEEAVDDSQLPKDRFSAERLKGVDSTLKIQPAELGDSAVYLCASSFKTEAFFGQGTRLTVV.

This chain connects TRBV6-5 to TRBJ2-5, with a weak D call TRBD1 (6 bases). The V gene's germline CDR1 is MNHEY and CDR2 SVGAGI. Trimming removed 7 bases from V and 11 bases from J, with 17 bases in between. This CDR3 spans 12 amino acids. The CDR3 nucleotides are TGTGCCAGCAAAACAGGGTCCTCGGGGCAGTACTTC. It yields the protein CASKTGSSGQYF.

V and J are TRBV14 and TRBJ1-3; a possible D gene is TRBD1 (6 bases). Germline lookup yields CDR1 SGHDN and CDR2 FVKESK. Trimming pared 2 bases from V and 0 bases from J, leaving 23 bases between. This CDR3 has 20 amino acids. CDR3 bases: TGTGCCAGCAGCCAACCCCGGACAGAAAACCTGAACTTCTCTGGAAACACCATATATTTT. Its protein is CASSQPRTENLNFSGNTIYF.

V usage is TRBV4-3 and J usage is TRBJ1-6; 9 bases are a match to TRBD1. Germline values: CDR1 LGHNA, CDR2 YSLEER. Trimming cost V 3 bases and J 10 bases; bases outside gene matches: 7. This CDR3 region has 15 residues. The CDR3 spells CASSHGTGISSPLHF. The CDR3 DNA is TGCGCCAGCAGCCACGGGACAGGGATTAGCTCACCCCTCCACTTT.

The chain combines TRBV7-2 with TRBJ2-1; no clear D. Trimming stripped 5 bases from V and 6 bases from J, with 8 bases between. The CDR3 is made up of 12 amino acids. CDR1 and CDR2 (germline): SGHTA, FQGNSA. The CDR3 spells CASSPRLNEQFF. The CDR3 nucleotides are TGTGCCAGCAGCCCCCGTCTCAATGAGCAGTTCTTC.

The gene calls are TRBV7-8 and TRBJ2-5; tentative D call: TRBD2 (6 bases). The length of the CDR3 is 15 residues. The ends were cut back, 0 bases at V and 5 bases at J, with 13 bases in the middle. Looked up from germline, CDR1 is SGHVS and CDR2 is FQNEAQ. DNA of the CDR3: TGTGCCAGCAGCTTAGCAAATGGGGCGGGGGAGACCCAGTACTTC. Amino acid sequence: CASSLANGAGETQYF.